The 11 T cell receptor beta chains reported below all come from one sample, sequenced in a study of breast tumors, draining lymph nodes, adjacent tissues. TCRdb passed the multiplex PCR reads through MiXCR, listing each CDR3 protein once. The table shows about 140,000 distinct CDR3 sequences, with less than 35% occurring only once. Axillary draining lymph nodes of breast cancer patients supplied the node samples. Sequencing used axillary lymph node tissue. The receptors come from a female donor with breast cancer. Some clones in this sample may be carry-over from other donors' samples.

Regarding this clonotype: At one end, the junction sequence differs from germline, possibly due to a read error. This CDR3 is CASGRGLGGYERYF. The CDR3 region has the DNA TGTGCCAGCGGTCGCGGACTAGGGGGATACGAGCGGTACTTC. The chain uses TRBV12-3 or TRBV12-4 and TRBJ2-7; a weak D match, TRBD2 (7 bases). This CDR3 comprises 14 residues.

This clonotype came up many times. The chain uses TRBV30 and TRBJ1-3, with 8 bases aligning to TRBD1. V shed 4 bases and J 3 bases; nucleotides not matched to a gene: 11. The germline gives CDR1 GTSNPN, CDR2 SVGIG (reference sequence). CDR3 length: 16 residues. The DNA for the CDR3 is TGTGCCTGGAACGCCAAGACAGGGGTACTTGGAAACACCATATATTTT. This translates into CAWNAKTGVLGNTIYF.

The chain employs TRBV6-5 and TRBJ1-1; D unresolved. This CDR3 has 12 residues. The germline V gene has CDR1 MNHEY and CDR2 SVGAGI. Trimming removed 6 bases from V and 3 bases from J, with 8 bases in between. CDR3 region: CASRSSYTEAFF. The CDR3 DNA reads as TGTGCCAGCAGGTCCTCGTACACTGAAGCTTTCTTT.

This clonotype was recorded many times. V usage is TRBV7-9 and J usage is TRBJ2-1, with TRBD2 matching 12 bases. The ends lost 4 bases at V and 5 bases at J; junction bases unmatched: 12. Germline V CDR1 and CDR2: SEHNR, FQNEAQ (reference sequence). This CDR3 comprises 18 residues. CDR3 protein: CASSSPAAASGGDNEQFF. The CDR3 DNA reads TGTGCCAGCAGCTCCCCCGCCGCGGCTAGCGGGGGGGACAATGAGCAGTTCTTC.

This clonotype was seen many times. V usage is TRBV30 and J usage is TRBJ2-7, with 9 positions matching TRBD2. The V gene end was trimmed by 0 bases and the J gene end by 0 bases; junction bases not matched to a gene: 0. Germline CDR1 GTSNPN, CDR2 SVGIG (reference sequence). The length of the CDR3 is 14 residues. The CDR3 sequence: CAWSVAGGSYEQYF. In DNA, the CDR3 is TGTGCCTGGAGTGTAGCGGGGGGCTCCTACGAGCAGTACTTC.

In its sample, this clonotype was seen many times. A much larger clone lies a single base off, so this may be a read error. The rearrangement joins TRBV20-1 to TRBJ2-1; 7 bases are shared with TRBD1. Germline V gene data show CDR1 as DFQATT and CDR2 as SNEGSKA (reference sequence). The CDR3 consists of 11 residues. This chain's CDR3 is CSARGDREQSF. CDR3 nucleotides: TGCAGTGCTAGAGGAGACAGGGAGCAGTCCTTC.

This clonotype has a count of ten or more. V and J are TRBV5-1 and TRBJ2-3; 9 bases fit TRBD1. Germline V gives CDR1 SGHRS, CDR2 YFSETQ. The CDR3 loop spans 14 amino acids. V trimming: 2 bases; J trimming: 5 bases; junction bases outside the gene matches: 3. CDR3 sequence (DNA): TGCGCCAGCAGCTTTGACAGGGGGAGAGATACGCAGTATTTT. The encoded protein is CASSFDRGRDTQYF.

This clonotype was observed at least ten times. Here the CDR3 reads CASRLAGNTGELFF. DNA of the CDR3: TGTGCTTCGCGGCTAGCGGGGAACACCGGGGAGCTGTTTTTT. V usage is TRBV5-4 and J usage is TRBJ2-2; TRBD2 matches at 8 bases. Looked up from germline, CDR1 is SGHNT and CDR2 is YYREEE (reference sequence). There are 14 residues in the CDR3.

The V gene is TRBV4-2, the J gene TRBJ2-2; 7 bases are shared with TRBD2. This CDR3 contains 16 residues. With 4 bases clipped from V and 2 bases from J, the junction kept 7 bases outside the gene matches. CDR1 is LGHNA, CDR2 YNFKEQ, per germline. The CDR3 coding sequence is TGTGCCAGCAGCCCAGGCGGAGCGGGAAACACCGGGGAGCTGTTTTTT. Amino acid sequence: CASSPGGAGNTGELFF.

This clonotype was picked up many times. V and J are TRBV2 and TRBJ1-5; weak D call: TRBD1 (6 bases). With 4 bases removed from V and 5 bases from J, the gap between germline ends came to 12 bases. CDR1 SNHLY and CDR2 FYNNEI come from the germline V gene. This CDR3 is 14 amino acids long. The CDR3 is CASSGNRDYQPQHF. DNA for the CDR3: TGTGCCAGCAGTGGGAACAGGGACTATCAGCCCCAGCATTTT.

This clonotype has a count of ten or more. V is TRBV24-1 and J is TRBJ2-7; 8 bases align to TRBD2. Germline-derived CDR1 and CDR2 are KGHDR and SFDVKD. V was pared by 9 bases and J by 5 bases, with 8 bases of the junction left unmatched. The CDR3 runs to 13 residues. CDR3 sequence (DNA): TGTGCCACCTCCGTGAGCGGGGGTAACGAGCAGTACTTC. Protein sequence: CATSVSGGNEQYF.